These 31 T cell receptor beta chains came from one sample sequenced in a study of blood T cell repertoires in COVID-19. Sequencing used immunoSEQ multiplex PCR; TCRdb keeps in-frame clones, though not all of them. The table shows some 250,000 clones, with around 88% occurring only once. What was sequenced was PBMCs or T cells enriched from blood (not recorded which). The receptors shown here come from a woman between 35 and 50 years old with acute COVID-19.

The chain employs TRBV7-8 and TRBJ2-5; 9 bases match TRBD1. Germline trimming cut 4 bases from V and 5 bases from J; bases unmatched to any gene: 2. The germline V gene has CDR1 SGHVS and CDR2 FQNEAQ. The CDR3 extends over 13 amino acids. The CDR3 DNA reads TGTGCCAGCAGCTCGGGGACAGGGGAGACCCAGTACTTC. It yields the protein CASSSGTGETQYF.

CDR3 protein: CASSNRLGDTGELFF. DNA of the CDR3: TGTGCCAGCAGTAACAGACTAGGTGACACCGGGGAGCTGTTTTTT. This chain joins TRBV11-3 and TRBJ2-2; D might be TRBD2 (6 bases). This CDR3 comprises 15 residues. V lost 6 bases, J lost 3 bases, and 14 bases lay in between. CDR1 and CDR2 from the germline V gene are SGHNT and YENEEA.

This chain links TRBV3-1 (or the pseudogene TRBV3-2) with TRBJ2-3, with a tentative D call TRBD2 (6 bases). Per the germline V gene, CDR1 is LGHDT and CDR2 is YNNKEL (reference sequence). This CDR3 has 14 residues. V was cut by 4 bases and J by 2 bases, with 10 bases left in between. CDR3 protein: CASSPAGPTDTQYF. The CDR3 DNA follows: TGTGCCAGCAGCCCAGCGGGCCCCACAGATACGCAGTATTTT.

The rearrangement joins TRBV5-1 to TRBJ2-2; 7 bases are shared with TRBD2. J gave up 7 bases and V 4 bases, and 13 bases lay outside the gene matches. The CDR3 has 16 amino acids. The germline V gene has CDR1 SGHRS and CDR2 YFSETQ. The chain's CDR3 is CASSVSGGGPIGELFF. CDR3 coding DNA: TGCGCCAGCAGCGTCAGTGGGGGAGGGCCAATCGGGGAGCTGTTTTTT.

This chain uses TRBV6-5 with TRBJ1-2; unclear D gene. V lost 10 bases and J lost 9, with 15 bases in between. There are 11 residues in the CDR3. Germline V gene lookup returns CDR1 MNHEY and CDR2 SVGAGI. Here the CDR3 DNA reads TGTGCCACCGGGGAGAAAGACCGCTACACCTTC. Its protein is CATGEKDRYTF.

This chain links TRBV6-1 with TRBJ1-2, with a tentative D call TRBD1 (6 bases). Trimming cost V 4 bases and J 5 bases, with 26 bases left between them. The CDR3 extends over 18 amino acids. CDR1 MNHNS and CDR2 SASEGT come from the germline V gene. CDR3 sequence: CASSGRSRTTGLGYGYTF. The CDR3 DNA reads TGTGCCAGCAGTGGACGAAGCCGAACCACAGGGTTAGGGTATGGCTACACCTTC.

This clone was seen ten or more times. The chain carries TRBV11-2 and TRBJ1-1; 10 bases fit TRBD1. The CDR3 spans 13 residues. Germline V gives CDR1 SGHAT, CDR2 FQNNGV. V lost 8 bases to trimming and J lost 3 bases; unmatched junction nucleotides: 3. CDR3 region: CASGGQGHTEAFF. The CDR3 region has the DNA TGTGCCAGCGGGGGACAGGGGCACACTGAAGCTTTCTTT.

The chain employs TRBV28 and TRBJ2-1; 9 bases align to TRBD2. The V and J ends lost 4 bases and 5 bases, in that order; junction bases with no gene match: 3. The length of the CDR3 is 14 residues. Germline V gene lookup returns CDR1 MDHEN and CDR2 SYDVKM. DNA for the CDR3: TGTGCCAGCAGTTACGGCGGGAGGGACAATGAGCAGTTCTTC. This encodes CASSYGGRDNEQFF.

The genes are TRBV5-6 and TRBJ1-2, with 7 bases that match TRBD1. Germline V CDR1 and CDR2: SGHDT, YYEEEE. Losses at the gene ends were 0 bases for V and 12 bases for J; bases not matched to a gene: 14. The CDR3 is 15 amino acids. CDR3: CASSLDFGTANSNTF. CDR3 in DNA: TGTGCCAGCAGCTTGGACTTCGGGACAGCTAATTCAAACACCTTC.

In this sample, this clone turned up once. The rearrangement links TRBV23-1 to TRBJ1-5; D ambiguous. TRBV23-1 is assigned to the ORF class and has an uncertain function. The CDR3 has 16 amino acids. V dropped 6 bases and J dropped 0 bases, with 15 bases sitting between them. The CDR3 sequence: CASRTKGKFSNQPQHF. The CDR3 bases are TGCGCCAGCAGGACTAAAGGGAAATTTAGCAATCAGCCCCAGCATTTT.

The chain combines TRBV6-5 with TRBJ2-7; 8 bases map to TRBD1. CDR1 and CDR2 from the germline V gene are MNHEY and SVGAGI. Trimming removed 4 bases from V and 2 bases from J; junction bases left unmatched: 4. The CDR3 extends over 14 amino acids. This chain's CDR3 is CASSWGQDAYEQYF. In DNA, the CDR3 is TGTGCCAGCAGTTGGGGACAGGACGCCTACGAGCAGTACTTC.

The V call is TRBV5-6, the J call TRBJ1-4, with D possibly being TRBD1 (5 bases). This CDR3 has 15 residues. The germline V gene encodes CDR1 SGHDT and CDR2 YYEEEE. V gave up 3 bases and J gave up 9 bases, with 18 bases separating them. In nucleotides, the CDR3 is TGTGCCAGCAGCTCCCTTCAAATGGGGGGTCAAAAACTGTTTTTT. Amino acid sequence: CASSSLQMGGQKLFF.

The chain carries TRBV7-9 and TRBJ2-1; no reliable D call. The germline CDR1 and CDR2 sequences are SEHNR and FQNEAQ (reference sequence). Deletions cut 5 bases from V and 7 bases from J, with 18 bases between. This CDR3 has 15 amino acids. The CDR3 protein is CASSKIRGQSNEQFF. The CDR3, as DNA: TGTGCCAGCAGCAAAATTAGAGGCCAGTCGAATGAGCAGTTCTTC.

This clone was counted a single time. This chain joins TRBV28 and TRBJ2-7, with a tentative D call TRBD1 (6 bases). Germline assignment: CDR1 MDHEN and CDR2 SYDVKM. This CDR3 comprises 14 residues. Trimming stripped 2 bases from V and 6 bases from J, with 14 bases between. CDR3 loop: CASSLGQGFGEQYF. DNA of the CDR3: TGTGCCAGCAGTTTAGGGCAGGGGTTCGGCGAGCAGTACTTC.

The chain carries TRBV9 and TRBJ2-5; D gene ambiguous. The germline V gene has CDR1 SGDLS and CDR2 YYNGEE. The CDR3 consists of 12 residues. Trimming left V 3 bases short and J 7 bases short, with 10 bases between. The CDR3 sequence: CASSGFFRTQYF. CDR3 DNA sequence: TGTGCCAGCAGCGGGTTTTTTAGGACCCAGTACTTC.

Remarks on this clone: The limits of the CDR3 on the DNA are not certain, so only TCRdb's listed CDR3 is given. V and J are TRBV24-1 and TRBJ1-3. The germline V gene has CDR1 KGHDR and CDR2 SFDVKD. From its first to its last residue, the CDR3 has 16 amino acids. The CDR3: CATSDWATGTHLIVYF.

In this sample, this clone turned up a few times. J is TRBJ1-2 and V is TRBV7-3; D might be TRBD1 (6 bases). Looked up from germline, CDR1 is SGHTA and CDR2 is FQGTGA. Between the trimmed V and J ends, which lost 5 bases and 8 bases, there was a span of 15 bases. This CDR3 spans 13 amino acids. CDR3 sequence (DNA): TGTGCCAGCAGCCAAGGGGGATTTGGAGGCTACACCTTC. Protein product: CASSQGGFGGYTF.

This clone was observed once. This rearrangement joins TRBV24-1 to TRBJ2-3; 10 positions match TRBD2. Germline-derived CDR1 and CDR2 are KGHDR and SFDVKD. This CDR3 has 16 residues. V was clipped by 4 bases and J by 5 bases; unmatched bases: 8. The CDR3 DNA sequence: TGTGCCACCAGTGACGCCCGACTAGCGGGTGGAGATACGCAGTATTTT. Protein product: CATSDARLAGGDTQYF.

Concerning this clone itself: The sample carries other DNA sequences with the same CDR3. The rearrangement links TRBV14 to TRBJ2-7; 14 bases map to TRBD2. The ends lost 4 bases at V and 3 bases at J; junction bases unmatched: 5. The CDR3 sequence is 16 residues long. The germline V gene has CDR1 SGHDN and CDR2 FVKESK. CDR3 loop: CASSPPGLAGDYEQYF. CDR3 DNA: TGTGCCAGCAGCCCACCGGGACTAGCGGGGGACTACGAGCAGTACTTC. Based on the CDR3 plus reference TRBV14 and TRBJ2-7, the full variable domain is EAGVTQFPSHSVIEKGQTVTLRCDPISGHDNLYWYRRVMGKEIKFLLHFVKESKQDESGMPNNRFLAERTGGTYSTLKVQPAELEDSGVYFCASSPPGLAGDYEQYFGPGTRLTVT.

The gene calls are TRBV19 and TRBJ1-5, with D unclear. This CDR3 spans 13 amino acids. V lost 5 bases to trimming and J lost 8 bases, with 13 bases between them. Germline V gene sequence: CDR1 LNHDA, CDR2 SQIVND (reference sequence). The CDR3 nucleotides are TGTGCCAGTAGTCAACTTGCGGGAGAGCCCCAGCATTTT. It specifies CASSQLAGEPQHF. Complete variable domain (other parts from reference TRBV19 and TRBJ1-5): DGGITQSPKYLFRKEGQNVTLSCEQNLNHDAMYWYRQDPGQGLRLIYYSQIVNDFQKGDIAEGYSVSREKKESFPLTVTSAQKNPTAFYLCASSQLAGEPQHFGDGTRLSIL.

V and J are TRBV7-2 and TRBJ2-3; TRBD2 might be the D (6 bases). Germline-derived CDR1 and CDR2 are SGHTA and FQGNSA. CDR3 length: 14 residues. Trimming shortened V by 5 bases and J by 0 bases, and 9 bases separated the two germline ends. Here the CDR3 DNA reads TGTGCCAGCAGCGAGAGCGGGAGCACAGATACGCAGTATTTT. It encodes CASSESGSTDTQYF.

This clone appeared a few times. CDR3 amino acids: CASSSRAPNHQPQHF. DNA of the CDR3: TGTGCCAGCAGTTCGAGAGCCCCCAACCATCAGCCCCAGCATTTT. This chain links TRBV6-7 with TRBJ1-5; D ambiguous. TRBV6-7 is labeled an ORF, and its function is uncertain. Trimming took 4 bases from V and 5 from J, leaving 15 bases between them. The CDR3 is 15 amino acids.

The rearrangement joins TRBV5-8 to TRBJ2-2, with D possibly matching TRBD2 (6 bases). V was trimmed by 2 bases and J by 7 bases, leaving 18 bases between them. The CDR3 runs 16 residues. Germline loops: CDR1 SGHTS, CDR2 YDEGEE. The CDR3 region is CASSFRTGASVGELFF. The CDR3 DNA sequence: TGTGCCAGCAGCTTTAGAACGGGAGCCTCTGTCGGGGAGCTGTTTTTT.

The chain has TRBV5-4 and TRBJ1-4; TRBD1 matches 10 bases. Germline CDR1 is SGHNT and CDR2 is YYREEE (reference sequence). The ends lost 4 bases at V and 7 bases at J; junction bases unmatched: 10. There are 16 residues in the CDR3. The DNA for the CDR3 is TGTGCCAGCAGCCTCAAAAGACAGGGGGCGGGTGAAAAACTGTTTTTT. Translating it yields CASSLKRQGAGEKLFF.

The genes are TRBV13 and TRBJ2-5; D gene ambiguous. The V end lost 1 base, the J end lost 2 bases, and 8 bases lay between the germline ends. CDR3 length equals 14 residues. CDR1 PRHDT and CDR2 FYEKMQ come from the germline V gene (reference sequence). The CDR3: CASSLVGRQETQYF. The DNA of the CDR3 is TGTGCCAGCAGCTTAGTCGGCAGGCAAGAGACCCAGTACTTC. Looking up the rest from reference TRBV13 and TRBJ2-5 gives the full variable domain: AAGVIQSPRHLIKEKRETATLKCYPIPRHDTVYWYQQGPGQDPQFLISFYEKMQSDKGSIPDRFSAQQFSDYHSELNMSSLELGDSALYFCASSLVGRQETQYFGPGTRLLVL.

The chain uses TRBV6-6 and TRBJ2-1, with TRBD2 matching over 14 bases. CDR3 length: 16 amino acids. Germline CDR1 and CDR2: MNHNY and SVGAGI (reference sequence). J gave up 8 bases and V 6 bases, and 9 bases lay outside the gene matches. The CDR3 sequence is CASRSGTSGGGDEQFF. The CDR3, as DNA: TGTGCCAGCAGGTCCGGGACTAGCGGGGGCGGAGATGAGCAGTTCTTC.

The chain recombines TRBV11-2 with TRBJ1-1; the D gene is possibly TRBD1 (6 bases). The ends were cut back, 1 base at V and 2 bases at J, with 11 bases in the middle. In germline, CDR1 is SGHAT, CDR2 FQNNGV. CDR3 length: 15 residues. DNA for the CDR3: TGTGCCAGCAGCTTAGGCCCAGGGGCTAACACTGAAGCTTTCTTT. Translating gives CASSLGPGANTEAFF.

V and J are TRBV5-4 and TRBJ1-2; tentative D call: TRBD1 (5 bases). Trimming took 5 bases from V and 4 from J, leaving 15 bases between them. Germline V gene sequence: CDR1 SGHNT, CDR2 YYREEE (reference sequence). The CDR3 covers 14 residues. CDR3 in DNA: TGTGCCAGCAGTAGGACATTAGGATCCTATGGCTACACCTTC. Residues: CASSRTLGSYGYTF.

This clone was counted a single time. In nucleotides, the CDR3 is TGCGCCAGCAGCCCGGGGGGCCGCGATTACGAGCAGTACTTC. Amino acid sequence: CASSPGGRDYEQYF. The rearrangement uses TRBV5-1 and TRBJ2-7; TRBD2 might be the D (7 bases). Trimming took 4 bases from V and 4 from J, leaving 15 bases between them. The CDR3 covers 14 residues. Looked up from germline, CDR1 is SGHRS and CDR2 is YFSETQ. The full variable domain, completed using reference TRBV5-1 and TRBJ2-7, is KAGVTQTPRYLIKTRGQQVTLSCSPISGHRSVSWYQQTPGQGLQFLFEYFSETQRNKGNFPGRFSGRQFSNSRSEMNVSTLELGDSALYLCASSPGGRDYEQYFGPGTRLTVT.

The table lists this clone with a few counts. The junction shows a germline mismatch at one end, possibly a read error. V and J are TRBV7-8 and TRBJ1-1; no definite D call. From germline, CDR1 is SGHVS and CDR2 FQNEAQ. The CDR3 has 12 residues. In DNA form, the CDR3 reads TGTGCCAGCAGCCACAAAAACATTGAAGCTTTCTTT. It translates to CASSHKNIEAFF.

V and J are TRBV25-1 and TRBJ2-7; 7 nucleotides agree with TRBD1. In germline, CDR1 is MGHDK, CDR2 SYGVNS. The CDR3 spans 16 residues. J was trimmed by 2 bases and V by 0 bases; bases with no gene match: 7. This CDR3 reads CASSEYGDSATYEQYF. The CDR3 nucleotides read TGTGCCAGCAGTGAATATGGGGACAGCGCAACCTACGAGCAGTACTTC.